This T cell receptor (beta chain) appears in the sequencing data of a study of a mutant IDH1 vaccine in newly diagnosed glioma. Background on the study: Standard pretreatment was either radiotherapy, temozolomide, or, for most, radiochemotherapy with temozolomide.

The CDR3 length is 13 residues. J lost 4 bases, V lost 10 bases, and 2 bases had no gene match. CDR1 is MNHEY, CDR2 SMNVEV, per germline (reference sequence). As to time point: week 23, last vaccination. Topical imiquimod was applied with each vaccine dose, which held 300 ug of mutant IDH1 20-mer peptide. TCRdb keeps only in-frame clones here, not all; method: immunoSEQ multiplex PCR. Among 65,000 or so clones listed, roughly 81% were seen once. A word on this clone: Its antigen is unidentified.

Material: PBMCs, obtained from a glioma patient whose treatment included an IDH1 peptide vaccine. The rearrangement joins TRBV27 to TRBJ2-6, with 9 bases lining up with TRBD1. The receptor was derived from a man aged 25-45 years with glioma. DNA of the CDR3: TGTGCCACCGGGACAGGGGGGGCCAACGTCCTGACTTTC. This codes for CATGTGGANVLTF.